This TCR beta chain was recovered during a study of CD8 T cells in Susac syndrome. CDR1 is KGHSH, CDR2 LQKENI, per germline. This CDR3 has 17 amino acids. V was clipped by 6 bases and J by 2 bases, with 20 bases between them. An amount of RNA that ranged from roughly 0.45 to 1 ug was reverse transcribed with random hexamers. MiXCR, applied by TCRdb to the immunoSEQ multiplex PCR reads, yields one record per CDR3 protein. Counted here are about 57,000 distinct CDR3 sequences, just over 90% occurring once; the ten biggest clones make up 0.45% to 0.65%. The sequenced sample consisted of CD8+ T cells from PBMCs. The receptor was isolated from a human donor with multiple sclerosis. V gene TRBV18 combines with J gene TRBJ1-3; D uncertain. The CDR3: CASSPKMKGGTGNTIYF. In nucleotides, the CDR3 is TGTGCCAGCTCGCCCAAGATGAAGGGAGGAACTGGAAACACCATATATTTT.